This entry is about one T cell receptor (beta chain). This entry comes from a study of blood T cell repertoires in COVID-19. The wider study: T cells, B-cell-depleted T cells, or PBMCs supplied cDNA or gDNA.

This CDR3 contains 15 residues. Germline CDR1 reads SNHLY; CDR2 reads FYNNEI. V shed 6 bases and J shed 1 base, with 12 bases lying between them. In the source study's methods: Amplification of reference gene primers provided the estimated nucleated cell counts. TCRdb keeps only in-frame clones here, not all; method: immunoSEQ multiplex PCR. V, J and clone size reflect that table, while D and trimming were determined from the DNA. The sample has just under 50,000 clones, about 82% seen once. The source is a human donor in a cohort sampled during active COVID-19. Sequencing used peripheral blood. This chain links TRBV2 with TRBJ2-2; TRBD2 might be the D (6 bases). Written as DNA, the CDR3 is TGTGCCAGCAGCGGGGGACCACAGAACACCGGGGAGCTGTTTTTT. This gives the protein CASSGGPQNTGELFF.